The 15 T cell receptor beta chains listed next were all sequenced from one sample in a study of OX40 agonist ivuxolimab in advanced cancers. Here immunoSEQ multiplex PCR was the method, and the copy in TCRdb shows in-frame clones only, minus some. The sample consists of tens of thousands of clones, 80% to 90% of them appearing once. This specimen consisted of CD4+ or CD8+ T cells sorted from blood, obtained in a trial of the OX40 agonist ivuxolimab. All receptors come from an adult with an advanced solid tumor such as melanoma, head and neck, liver or kidney cancer.

CDR3 region: CASSPPGQGLEAFF. Written as DNA, the CDR3 is TGTGCCAGCAGCCCCCCCGGGCAGGGACTTGAAGCTTTCTTT. This chain connects TRBV7-9 to TRBJ1-1; TRBD1 is a possible D gene (5 bases). The CDR3 loop spans 14 amino acids. Germline assignment: CDR1 SEHNR and CDR2 FQNEAQ (reference sequence). The germline V and J ends were trimmed by 5 bases and 7 bases, with 17 bases remaining between them.

The chain uses TRBV15 and TRBJ2-1; 10 nucleotides line up with TRBD2. The CDR3 sequence is 15 residues long. V lost 0 bases to trimming and J lost 9 bases; unmatched junction nucleotides: 5. From germline, CDR1 is LNHNV and CDR2 YYDKDF (reference sequence). CDR3 sequence reads: CATSRELAGSGEQFF. CDR3 bases: TGTGCCACCAGCAGAGAACTAGCGGGATCGGGTGAGCAGTTCTTC.

V is TRBV20-1 and J is TRBJ2-7; D is possibly TRBD1 or TRBD2 (5 bases each). The CDR3 contains 10 residues. The germline gives CDR1 DFQATT, CDR2 SNEGSKA (reference sequence). CDR3 sequence reads: CSPLWGEQYF. CDR3 coding DNA: TGCAGCCCCTTATGGGGGGAGCAGTACTTC.

The chain uses TRBV7-2 and TRBJ2-2, with TRBD2 matching 11 bases. Per germline, CDR1 SGHTA and CDR2 FQGNSA. CDR3 length: 14 residues. After removal of 4 bases from V and 6 bases from J, the junction contained 1 base not matched to a gene. CDR3 sequence: CASSSGLAAGELFF. The CDR3, as DNA: TGTGCCAGCAGCTCGGGACTAGCGGCCGGGGAGCTGTTTTTT.

This sequence joins TRBV19 and TRBJ2-3; no definite D call. CDR3 size: 13 residues. Germline V gives CDR1 LNHDA, CDR2 SQIVND (reference sequence). Trimming took 5 bases from V and 6 from J, leaving 12 bases between them. The CDR3 DNA is TGTGCCAGTAGTCCCTTGAGGAGCGATACGCAGTATTTT. This encodes CASSPLRSDTQYF. Using reference TRBV19 and TRBJ2-3 for the parts outside the CDR3, the full variable domain is DGGITQSPKYLFRKEGQNVTLSCEQNLNHDAMYWYRQDPGQGLRLIYYSQIVNDFQKGDIAEGYSVSREKKESFPLTVTSAQKNPTAFYLCASSPLRSDTQYFGPGTRLTVL.

The chain carries TRBV6-1 and TRBJ1-2; D not certain. Per the germline V gene, CDR1 is MNHNS and CDR2 is SASEGT. The CDR3 is 15 amino acids. V shed 3 bases and J shed 5 bases, with 16 bases lying between them. The CDR3 spells CASSEFHGFTYGYTF. The CDR3 DNA is TGTGCCAGCAGTGAGTTTCACGGGTTTACTTATGGCTACACCTTC.

The V gene is TRBV7-9, the J gene TRBJ1-1, with TRBD1 identical over 7 bases. This CDR3 is 15 amino acids long. Germline-derived CDR1 and CDR2 are SEHNR and FQNEAQ (reference sequence). Trimming removed 2 bases from V and 0 bases from J; junction bases left unmatched: 3. The CDR3 loop is CASSLRQGMNTEAFF. The CDR3 nucleotides are TGTGCCAGCAGCTTAAGACAGGGAATGAACACTGAAGCTTTCTTT.

This chain connects TRBV6-4 to TRBJ2-1; D is uncertain. V was shortened by 5 bases and J by 4 bases, with 15 bases between the two germline ends. This CDR3 contains 15 residues. Per germline, CDR1 MRHNA and CDR2 SNTAGT. The CDR3 reads CASSTHWSKYNEQFF. Here the CDR3 DNA reads TGTGCCAGCAGTACCCACTGGTCTAAGTACAATGAGCAGTTCTTC.

The chain combines TRBV20-1 with TRBJ1-1, with no clear D. The CDR3 is 11 amino acids. Trimming took 5 bases from V and 1 from J, leaving 5 bases between them. CDR1 and CDR2 (germline): DFQATT, SNEGSKA (reference sequence). CDR3 nucleotide sequence: TGCAGTGCTTGGGCGAACACTGAAGCTTTCTTT. Residues: CSAWANTEAFF.

The chain employs TRBV4-3 and TRBJ1-6, with 7 bases aligning to TRBD1. Germline V gives CDR1 LGHNA, CDR2 YSLEER. The CDR3 covers 18 residues. The V and J ends lost 3 bases and 0 bases, in that order; junction bases with no gene match: 8. The CDR3 region is CASSHRTGSSSYNSPLHF. The CDR3 DNA reads as TGCGCCAGCAGCCACCGGACAGGTTCGAGCTCCTATAATTCACCCCTCCACTTT.

This chain links TRBV6-1 with TRBJ2-2; tentatively, D is TRBD1 (6 bases). CDR1 MNHNS and CDR2 SASEGT come from the germline V gene. This CDR3 spans 13 amino acids. V shed 7 bases and J shed 5 bases, with 11 bases lying between them. CDR3 amino acids: CASITGSTGELFF. In nucleotides, the CDR3 is TGTGCCAGCATTACAGGGTCGACCGGGGAGCTGTTTTTT.

Notes on this clone: One end of the junction is discordant with germline, which a read error may explain. CDR3 bases: TGCGCCAGCAGCCAACTAGCGGGCGACGTCTACAAGCAGTACTTC. Translated: CASSQLAGDVYKQYF. The genes are TRBV4-1 and TRBJ2-7; 8 bases are a match to TRBD2. The germline gives CDR1 MGHRA, CDR2 YSYEKL. The CDR3 loop spans 15 amino acids.

J is TRBJ2-7 and V is TRBV6-6; D not resolved. This CDR3 has 14 residues. V was shortened by 6 bases and J by 0 bases, with 12 bases between the two germline ends. The V gene's germline CDR1 is MNHNY and CDR2 SVGAGI (reference sequence). In nucleotides, the CDR3 is TGTGCCAGCAGCTCACCTGGACGCTCCTACGAGCAGTACGTC. As protein: CASSSPGRSYEQYV.

The V gene is TRBV15, the J gene TRBJ2-1; TRBD2 agrees at 9 bases. CDR1 and CDR2 from the germline V gene are LNHNV and YYDKDF (reference sequence). The CDR3 has 15 residues. V trimming: 0 bases; J trimming: 5 bases; junction bases outside the gene matches: 2. CDR3 DNA: TGTGCCACCAGCAGAGAACTAGCGGGTAACAATGAGCAGTTCTTC. It specifies CATSRELAGNNEQFF.

The rearrangement uses TRBV5-4 and TRBJ2-1; 12 bases match TRBD2. The germline V gene has CDR1 SGHNT and CDR2 YYREEE (reference sequence). The CDR3 runs 17 residues. V lost 4 bases and J lost 7; bases outside the gene matches: 12. The CDR3 nucleotides read TGTGCCAGCAGCATTCCGACTAGCGGGAGCCATTTGAATGAGCAGTTCTTC. Translated, it gives CASSIPTSGSHLNEQFF.